This T cell receptor beta chain derives from a study of CD8+CD57+ T cells in acquired aplastic anemia. V shed 0 bases and J shed 3 bases, with 18 bases lying between them. This CDR3 contains 16 residues. Germline CDR1 and CDR2: DFQATT and SNEGSKA (reference sequence). The template for TCR beta VDJ and CDR3 sequence profiling was genomic DNA. A single record per CDR3 protein comes from TCRdb applying MiXCR to the reads. Altogether approximately 200,000 distinct CDR3 sequences are present, about 59% being singletons, with the ten largest covering around 28%. This clonotype originated in a human donor in good health. This chain uses TRBV20-1 with TRBJ2-7; D ambiguous. Sequenced sample: sorted CD4+, CD8+, or CD8+CD57+ T cells (not recorded which) from PBMCs. The DNA of the CDR3 is TGCAGTGCTAGAGATCTCGTTGGCGCAGGTCTCTACGAGCAGTACTTC. Translated: CSARDLVGAGLYEQYF.